This T cell receptor beta chain was found in a study of vaccination and CD4 T cells after COVID-19. Study summary: At a median approximately 99 days (range 35 to 161) after diagnosis, post-COVID samples were drawn. SARS-CoV-2, HCoV-NL63, HCoV-OC43 and HCoV-229E supplied the overlapping spike peptides used to stimulate cells.

This clonotype occurred once. Its antigen is still unknown. With the Oncomine TCR Beta short-read assay, DNA from cultured CD4+ T cells was sequenced. TCRdb itself ran the PCR reads through MiXCR, one entry per CDR3 protein. The sample yields 7,000 or so distinct CDR3 sequences, around 43% seen once. The CDR3 is 13 amino acids. In germline, CDR1 is SEHNR, CDR2 FQNEAQ (reference sequence). V was shortened by 3 bases and J by 13 bases, with 13 bases between the two germline ends. Treatment denoted: approximately 9-day PBMC culture with coronavirus spike peptide pools or control peptides (ViraFEST assay). Samples of CD4+ T cells were obtained from the unexposed donor before the COVID-19 pandemic (2011-2018). Negative selection was the method that isolated CD4+ T cells after around 9 days of culture.

The sequence came from a human donor in good health. This sequence joins TRBV7-9 and TRBJ1-6; D is ambiguous. The material sequenced was CD4+ T cells from blood, cultured in vitro. CDR3 nucleotides: TGTGCCAGCAGCTTGGTTGGCTCCCCCCCCCTCCACTTT. Translation gives CASSLVGSPPLHF. The full variable domain, its missing parts supplied by reference TRBV7-9 and TRBJ1-6, is DTGVSQNPRHKITKRGQNVTFRCDPISEHNRLYWYRQTLGQGPEFLTYFQNEAQLEKSRLLSDRFSAERPKGSFSTLEIQRTEQGDSAMYLCASSLVGSPPLHFGNGTRLTVT.